Listed here are 24 T cell receptor beta chains from one sample, sequenced in a study of blood T cell repertoires in COVID-19. Only in-frame clones appear in the TCRdb table, and some are missing; sequencing was by immunoSEQ multiplex PCR. The sample includes 370,000 or so clones, roughly four fifths of them seen just once. The sequenced sample was peripheral blood. These receptors were obtained from a human donor with acute or convalescent COVID-19. The donor label of this sample is uncertain.

The V call is TRBV7-2, the J call TRBJ1-1; 7 bases are a match to TRBD1. J was trimmed by 5 bases and V by 4 bases; bases with no gene match: 4. Germline values: CDR1 SGHTA, CDR2 FQGNSA. CDR3 size: 13 residues. This CDR3 reads CASSSHRGTEAFF. The CDR3, as DNA: TGTGCCAGCAGCTCCCACAGGGGAACTGAAGCTTTCTTT.

The chain links TRBV4-1 to TRBJ2-2; 11 nucleotides agree with TRBD2. V gave up 7 bases and J gave up 6 bases; unmatched junction bases: 13. Germline V gives CDR1 MGHRA, CDR2 YSYEKL. This CDR3 region has 17 residues. CDR3 DNA: TGCGCCAGCACTCTTAACCGCGGGACTAGCGGCGCCGGGGAGCTGTTTTTT. It encodes CASTLNRGTSGAGELFF.

V and J are TRBV10-2 and TRBJ2-1, with TRBD2 matching over 9 bases. Germline loops: CDR1 WSHSY, CDR2 SAAADI. Trimming at V came to 8 bases and at J to 6 bases, leaving 8 bases not matched to a gene. The CDR3 runs 14 residues. CDR3 DNA sequence: TGCGCCAGCCAAAGCGGGGGGCTTGTCAATGAGCAGTTCTTC. Protein: CASQSGGLVNEQFF.

This clone was seen a single time. J is TRBJ1-5 and V is TRBV30; no reliable D call. Germline loops: CDR1 GTSNPN, CDR2 SVGIG (reference sequence). CDR3 length: 14 residues. With 0 bases removed from V and 5 bases from J, the gap between germline ends came to 11 bases. CDR3 DNA: TGTGCCTGGAGTGTACAGACATGGGATCAGCCCCAGCATTTT. Amino acid sequence: CAWSVQTWDQPQHF.

The chain carries TRBV2 and TRBJ2-5; TRBD2 matches 7 bases. This CDR3 is 15 amino acids long. J was trimmed by 4 bases and V by 1 base; bases with no gene match: 6. CDR1 is SNHLY and CDR2 is FYNNEI in the germline V gene. The CDR3 DNA reads TGTGCCAGCAGTGAAGGGCGGGGAGGGTCAGAGACCCAGTACTTC. This codes for CASSEGRGGSETQYF.

CDR3 in amino acids: CASPQPRQGAEDEQFF. The CDR3 coding sequence is TGCGCCAGCCCTCAACCCAGACAGGGTGCTGAAGATGAGCAGTTCTTC. This rearrangement joins TRBV10-1 to TRBJ2-1; 7 nucleotides align to TRBD1. There are 16 residues in the CDR3. Trimming at V came to 8 bases and at J to 8 bases, leaving 18 bases not matched to a gene. The germline V gene encodes CDR1 WNHNN and CDR2 SYGVQD (reference sequence).

The V gene is TRBV4-1, the J gene TRBJ1-2; unclear D gene. The CDR3 runs 14 residues. The germline gives CDR1 MGHRA, CDR2 YSYEKL. The ends were cut back, 1 base at V and 4 bases at J, with 10 bases in the middle. The CDR3 loop reads CASSQVMASYGYTF. Here the CDR3 DNA reads TGCGCCAGCAGCCAAGTAATGGCCTCCTATGGCTACACCTTC.

The gene calls are TRBV4-1 and TRBJ2-1; D is unresolved. The CDR3 is 13 amino acids. Germline assignment: CDR1 MGHRA and CDR2 YSYEKL. Trimming cost V 4 bases and J 8 bases, with 12 bases left between them. CDR3 DNA: TGCGCCAGCAGCCCCTCGTATTATCATGAGCAGTTCTTC. The encoded protein is CASSPSYYHEQFF.

The chain joins TRBV6-6 to TRBJ2-1; D unclear. Per germline, CDR1 MNHNY and CDR2 SVGAGI (reference sequence). V was shortened by 7 bases and J by 9 bases, with 16 bases between the two germline ends. The CDR3 is 13 residues long. CDR3 sequence: CASTSLPLSEQFF. CDR3 in DNA: TGTGCCAGCACCTCACTTCCTTTAAGTGAGCAGTTCTTC.

This clone was picked up a small number of times. This rearrangement joins TRBV9 to TRBJ2-3; possibly TRBD1 for D (6 bases). Per the germline V gene, CDR1 is SGDLS and CDR2 is YYNGEE. Trimming left V 0 bases short and J 0 bases short, with 14 bases between. The CDR3 is 17 residues long. CDR3 nucleotides: TGTGCCAGCAGCGTAGTACCCACAGGGCCTAGCACAGATACGCAGTATTTT. It specifies CASSVVPTGPSTDTQYF.

The chain joins TRBV7-9 to TRBJ2-7, with TRBD1 matching over 11 bases. J gave up 0 bases and V 5 bases, and 12 bases lay outside the gene matches. The V gene's germline CDR1 is SEHNR and CDR2 FQNEAQ (reference sequence). CDR3 length equals 18 residues. The CDR3 region is CASSLFGQGAAVSYEQYF. CDR3 nucleotides: TGTGCCAGCAGCCTCTTCGGACAGGGGGCCGCTGTCTCCTACGAGCAGTACTTC.

This clone appeared a few times. The genes are TRBV11-2 and TRBJ2-7; a weak D match, TRBD2 (6 bases). Per the germline V gene, CDR1 is SGHAT and CDR2 is FQNNGV. The CDR3 consists of 17 residues. V was clipped by 2 bases and J by 2 bases, with 19 bases between them. The CDR3 protein is CASSLLVTPGLAYEQYF. Written as DNA, the CDR3 is TGTGCCAGCAGCTTATTAGTCACCCCGGGACTGGCCTACGAGCAGTACTTC.

V gene TRBV6-5 combines with J gene TRBJ1-2; tentative D call: TRBD1 (5 bases). V lost 7 bases to trimming and J lost 1 base, with 13 bases between them. In germline, CDR1 is MNHEY, CDR2 SVGAGI. This CDR3 spans 14 amino acids. The CDR3 loop reads CASNTPGLNYGYTF. The DNA for the CDR3 is TGTGCCAGCAATACCCCGGGACTTAACTATGGCTACACCTTC.

The chain employs TRBV27 and TRBJ2-7; 13 bases map to TRBD2. Germline assignment: CDR1 MNHEY and CDR2 SMNVEV (reference sequence). The length of the CDR3 is 15 residues. Losses at the gene ends were 6 bases for V and 6 bases for J; bases not matched to a gene: 8. DNA for the CDR3: TGTGCCAGCAGCCTTGGGACTAGCGGGGCTCGCGAGCAGTACTTC. Amino acids: CASSLGTSGAREQYF.

The chain employs TRBV7-8 and TRBJ1-1; the D gene is possibly TRBD1 (6 bases). Germline CDR1 is SGHVS and CDR2 is FQNEAQ. The V end lost 0 bases, the J end lost 1 base, and 12 bases lay between the germline ends. CDR3 length: 16 residues. CDR3 sequence: CASSLAYETGNTEAFF. In DNA form, the CDR3 reads TGTGCCAGCAGCTTAGCCTACGAGACAGGGAACACTGAAGCTTTCTTT.

The chain uses TRBV3-1 (or the pseudogene TRBV3-2) and TRBJ1-1; D is perhaps TRBD1 (6 bases). Germline CDR1 LGHDT, CDR2 YNNKEL (reference sequence). This CDR3 spans 14 amino acids. Trimming removed 3 bases at V and 6 bases at J, with 14 bases between. CDR3 residues: CASSHTQGRAEAFF. CDR3 DNA: TGTGCCAGCAGCCATACACAGGGTAGAGCTGAAGCTTTCTTT.

The V call is TRBV2, the J call TRBJ2-2, with 8 bases fitting TRBD1. The J segment lost 3 bases and the V segment lost 5 bases, leaving 5 bases of the junction unmatched. CDR1 is SNHLY and CDR2 is FYNNEI in the germline V gene. The CDR3 runs 15 residues. The CDR3 region is CASSSQGADTGELFF. The CDR3 DNA reads as TGTGCCAGCAGTTCTCAGGGGGCGGACACCGGGGAGCTGTTTTTT.

CDR3 residues: CASSLSGAGGSNQPQHF. Written as DNA, the CDR3 is TGTGCCAGCAGCTTAAGTGGGGCAGGAGGGAGCAATCAGCCCCAGCATTTT. This chain uses TRBV7-9 with TRBJ1-5, with D possibly being TRBD1 (5 bases). The CDR3 contains 17 residues. Germline V CDR1 and CDR2: SEHNR, FQNEAQ (reference sequence). Trimming cost V 2 bases and J 1 base, with 15 bases left between them.

The rearrangement joins TRBV3-1 (or the pseudogene TRBV3-2) to TRBJ2-2; D not certain. The V gene's germline CDR1 is LGHDT and CDR2 YNNKEL (reference sequence). This CDR3 is 12 amino acids long. The V end was cut by 4 bases, the J end by 8 bases, with 8 bases between. CDR3 coding DNA: TGTGCCAGCAGCCCTCCGTTGGGGGAGCTGTTTTTT. It codes for CASSPPLGELFF.

The chain has TRBV9 and TRBJ1-3; possible D gene TRBD1, 6 bases. V was shortened by 3 bases and J by 6 bases, with 10 bases between the two germline ends. The CDR3 runs 13 residues. The germline V gene encodes CDR1 SGDLS and CDR2 YYNGEE. CDR3 sequence (DNA): TGTGCCAGCAGCGCCAGGGGATTAAACACCATATATTTT. Translation: CASSARGLNTIYF.

This rearrangement joins TRBV10-3 to TRBJ1-5; tentative D call: TRBD1 (6 bases). The germline V gene encodes CDR1 ENHRY and CDR2 SYGVKD. The CDR3 is 14 amino acids. The germline V and J ends were trimmed by 5 bases and 6 bases, with 14 bases remaining between them. Written as DNA, the CDR3 is TGTGCCATCAGTAGACAGGTTGGCGGTCAGCCCCAGCATTTT. Translated, it gives CAISRQVGGQPQHF.

The J gene is TRBJ2-5, the V gene TRBV30, with D perhaps matching TRBD1 (6 bases). Germline V gene lookup returns CDR1 GTSNPN and CDR2 SVGIG (reference sequence). Trimming removed 0 bases from V and 5 bases from J, with 16 bases in between. The CDR3 spans 15 residues. CDR3 protein: CAWSVIAGVGETQYF. The CDR3 DNA is TGTGCCTGGAGTGTTATTGCAGGGGTCGGGGAGACCCAGTACTTC.

This clone was seen more than once but under ten times. The chain is built from TRBV3-1 (or the pseudogene TRBV3-2) and TRBJ1-1; 9 nucleotides agree with TRBD1. The CDR3 is 20 amino acids. The junction had 23 bases not matched to a gene; V was cut back by 4 bases and J by 5 bases. Germline loops: CDR1 LGHDT, CDR2 YNNKEL (reference sequence). The CDR3 bases are TGTGCCAGCAGCCCTCGGCCGGGACAGGGACTTTATCTTTTGGGGACTGAAGCTTTCTTT. It yields the protein CASSPRPGQGLYLLGTEAFF.

Remarks on this clone: At one of its ends the junction is not consistent with the germline gene, which may arise from a read error. The chain combines TRBV6-1 with TRBJ2-5; D perhaps matches TRBD2 (6 bases). The CDR3 covers 10 residues. Germline V gene lookup returns CDR1 MNHNS and CDR2 SASEGT. The CDR3 coding sequence is TGTGCCAGCAGTGAAGAGGAGGGTCACTTC. Protein sequence: CASSEEEGHF.